Many counts were recorded for the clone carrying this T cell receptor (beta chain). These data belong to a study of blood T cells in healthy people across ages. With a J-beta primer mix and a sample-barcoded 5' primer, a second PCR ran about 6 to 11 cycles. Each of the samples gave a minimum of 3 million paired-end reads that contained CDR3. TCRdb fed the 5' RACE reads into MiXCR, producing one record per CDR3 protein. The sample gives 600,000 to 1,000,000 distinct CDR3 sequences, 25% of which show up once; roughly 3.5% is in the top ten. In germline, CDR1 is LGHNA, CDR2 YSLEER. V was pared by 0 bases and J by 2 bases, with 1 base of the junction left unmatched. The CDR3 consists of 15 residues. These records were also assigned to another study, of T cells of mothers and their children. According to that study: At around 1.5 ug per 15 ul, all of the extracted RNA went into cDNA synthesis.

Sample: blood. This clonotype was obtained from a boy younger than 18 in good health. The V and J genes are TRBV4-3 and TRBJ2-7; TRBD2 matches 10 bases. CDR3 DNA: TGCGCCAGCAGCCAAGATAGCGGGGGGACCTACGAGCAGTACTTC. Protein sequence: CASSQDSGGTYEQYF.